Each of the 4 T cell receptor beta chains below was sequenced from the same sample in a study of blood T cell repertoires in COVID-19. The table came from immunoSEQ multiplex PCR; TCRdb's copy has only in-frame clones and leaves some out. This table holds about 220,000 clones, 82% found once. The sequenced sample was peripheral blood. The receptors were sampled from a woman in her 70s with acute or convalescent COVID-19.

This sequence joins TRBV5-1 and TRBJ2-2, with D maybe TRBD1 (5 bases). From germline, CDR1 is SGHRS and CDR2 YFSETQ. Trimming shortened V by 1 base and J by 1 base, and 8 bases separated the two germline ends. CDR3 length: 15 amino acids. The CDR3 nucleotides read TGCGCCAGCAGCTTGTCAACAGGGAACACCGGGGAGCTGTTTTTT. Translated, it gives CASSLSTGNTGELFF.

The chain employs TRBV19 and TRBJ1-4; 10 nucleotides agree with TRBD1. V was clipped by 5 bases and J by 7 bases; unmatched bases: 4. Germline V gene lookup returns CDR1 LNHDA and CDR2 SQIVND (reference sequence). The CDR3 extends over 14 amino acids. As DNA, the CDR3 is TGTGCCAGTAGTCCGGACAGGGGGGGTGAAAAACTGTTTTTT. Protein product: CASSPDRGGEKLFF. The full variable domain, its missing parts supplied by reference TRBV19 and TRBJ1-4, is DGGITQSPKYLFRKEGQNVTLSCEQNLNHDAMYWYRQDPGQGLRLIYYSQIVNDFQKGDIAEGYSVSREKKESFPLTVTSAQKNPTAFYLCASSPDRGGEKLFFGSGTQLSVL.

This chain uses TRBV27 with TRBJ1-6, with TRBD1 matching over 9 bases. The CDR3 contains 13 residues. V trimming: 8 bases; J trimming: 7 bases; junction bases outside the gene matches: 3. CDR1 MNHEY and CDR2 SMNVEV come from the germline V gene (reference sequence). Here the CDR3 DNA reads TGTGCCAGCTCAGACAGGGGGAATTCACCCCTCCACTTT. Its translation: CASSDRGNSPLHF.

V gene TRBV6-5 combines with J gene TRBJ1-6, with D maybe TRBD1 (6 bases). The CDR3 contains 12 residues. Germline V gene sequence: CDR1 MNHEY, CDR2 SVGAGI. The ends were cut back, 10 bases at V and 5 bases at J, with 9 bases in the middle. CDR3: CATTGNNSPLHF. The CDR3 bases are TGTGCCACCACAGGGAATAATTCACCCCTCCACTTT.